Shown below are 8 T cell receptor beta chains from a single sample sequenced in a study of patients and donors after allogeneic stem cell transplantation. TCRdb reprocessed the RT-PCR reads with MiXCR, giving one entry per CDR3 protein. Of about 4,200 distinct CDR3 sequences listed, about 16% were seen once; the top ten hold approximately 83%. The sequenced sample was blood, either unsorted or a sorted T cell fraction (not recorded which). All receptors derive from a human donor who was either an allogeneic HSCT recipient or a stem cell or donor lymphocyte infusion donor (not recorded which). It is not recorded whose cells these are; they may come from a transplant donor.

The table lists this clonotype with many counts. The chain's CDR3 is CASSPDGELYGYTF. The CDR3 nucleotides read TGCGCCAGCAGCCCAGACGGCGAGCTCTATGGCTACACCTTC. The chain employs TRBV5-1 and TRBJ1-2, with D hard to call. Trimming pared 4 bases from V and 4 bases from J, leaving 14 bases between. This CDR3 contains 14 residues. Germline assignment: CDR1 SGHRS and CDR2 YFSETQ.

In this sample, this clonotype is medium-sized. This chain uses TRBV6-6 with TRBJ2-1; D is perhaps TRBD2 (5 bases). CDR1 and CDR2 from the germline V gene are MNHNY and SVGAGI (reference sequence). Deletions cut 4 bases from V and 4 bases from J, with 8 bases between. This CDR3 spans 13 amino acids. Here the CDR3 reads CASSFSVYNEQFF. In DNA form, the CDR3 reads TGTGCCAGCAGTTTTAGCGTTTACAATGAGCAGTTCTTC.

This clonotype was found many times. The chain uses TRBV28 and TRBJ2-5; the D gene is possibly TRBD2 (5 bases). The ends were cut back, 3 bases at V and 6 bases at J, with 11 bases in the middle. Per germline, CDR1 MDHEN and CDR2 SYDVKM. CDR3 length equals 13 residues. The CDR3: CASSFSTRKTQYF. In nucleotides, the CDR3 is TGTGCCAGCAGTTTCTCAACTAGAAAGACCCAGTACTTC.

V and J are TRBV4-1 and TRBJ1-1; D possibly corresponds to TRBD1 (6 bases). The CDR3 extends over 15 amino acids. Trimming took 1 base from V and 1 from J, leaving 10 bases between them. CDR1 is MGHRA and CDR2 is YSYEKL in the germline V gene. CDR3 nucleotide sequence: TGCGCCAGCAGCCAAGTCGGACAGTCGAACACTGAAGCTTTCTTT. Amino acid sequence: CASSQVGQSNTEAFF.

This chain connects TRBV6-5 to TRBJ1-1; no reliable D call. CDR3 length: 15 residues. Deletions cut 2 bases from V and 0 bases from J, with 10 bases between. Germline V lookup: CDR1 MNHEY, CDR2 SVGAGI. CDR3 region: CASSYGPPLNTEAFF. The CDR3 coding sequence is TGTGCCAGCAGTTACGGCCCCCCCTTGAACACTGAAGCTTTCTTT.

The chain couples TRBV5-1 to TRBJ2-3, with 13 bases aligning to TRBD2. CDR1 is SGHRS, CDR2 YFSETQ, per germline. V dropped 4 bases and J dropped 4; count of bases not matched to a gene: 6. This CDR3 contains 16 residues. CDR3 in DNA: TGCGCCAGCAGCCTCGGACTAGCGGGAGCGGCAGATACGCAGTATTTT. This sequence encodes CASSLGLAGAADTQYF.

This clonotype was recorded at least ten times. The chain couples TRBV4-1 to TRBJ1-1; 7 bases agree with TRBD1. The J segment lost 1 base and the V segment lost 0 bases, leaving 8 bases of the junction unmatched. The CDR3 covers 17 residues. CDR1 and CDR2 (germline): MGHRA, YSYEKL. CDR3: CASSQDFRQGENTEAFF. The CDR3 nucleotides are TGCGCCAGCAGCCAAGATTTTAGGCAGGGGGAGAACACTGAAGCTTTCTTT.

This clonotype was seen repeatedly, ten times or more. One junction end does not reproduce the germline sequence, and a read error may be involved. The genes are TRBV7-2 and TRBJ2-5; the D gene is possibly TRBD1 (6 bases). This CDR3 comprises 13 residues. Looked up from germline, CDR1 is SGHTA and CDR2 is FQGNSA. This chain's CDR3 is CASNLGGRETQYF. CDR3 coding DNA: TGTGCCAGCAACTTAGGGGGAAGGGAGACCCAGTACTTC.